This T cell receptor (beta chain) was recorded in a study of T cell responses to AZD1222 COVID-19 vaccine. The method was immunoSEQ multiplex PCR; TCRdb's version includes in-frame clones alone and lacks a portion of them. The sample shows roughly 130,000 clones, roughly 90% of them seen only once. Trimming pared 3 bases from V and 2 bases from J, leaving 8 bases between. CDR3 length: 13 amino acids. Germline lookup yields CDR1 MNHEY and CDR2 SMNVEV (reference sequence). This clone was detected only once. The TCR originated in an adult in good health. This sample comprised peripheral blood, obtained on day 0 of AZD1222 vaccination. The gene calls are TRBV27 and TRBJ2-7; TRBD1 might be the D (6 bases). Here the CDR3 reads CASSFGQTYEQYF. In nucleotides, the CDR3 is TGTGCCAGCAGTTTCGGACAGACCTACGAGCAGTACTTC.